Listed here are 14 T cell receptor beta chains from one sample, sequenced in a study of CD8+CD57+ T cells in acquired aplastic anemia. Genomic DNA was employed as the template in profiling TCR beta VDJ and CDR3. From the reads, TCRdb called clonotypes with MiXCR, one entry per CDR3 protein. Of fewer than 250,000 distinct CDR3 sequences in the sample, around half were seen once. Sample: sorted CD4+, CD8+, or CD8+CD57+ T cells (not recorded which) from PBMCs. Receptors were obtained from a human donor in good health, serving as a control.

This clonotype has a count of ten or more. This sequence joins TRBV6-1 and TRBJ1-3, with 9 bases that match TRBD1. J gave up 8 bases and V 7 bases, and 6 bases lay outside the gene matches. Germline V gives CDR1 MNHNS, CDR2 SASEGT. The CDR3 spans 13 residues. CDR3 residues: CASMRGQGDTIYF. The DNA of the CDR3 is TGTGCCAGCATGCGGGGACAGGGCGACACCATATATTTT.

The chain links TRBV20-1 to TRBJ2-5, with D uncertain. V was cut by 8 bases and J by 2 bases, with 3 bases left in between. This CDR3 has 9 amino acids. Germline lookup yields CDR1 DFQATT and CDR2 SNEGSKA (reference sequence). CDR3: CSRQETQYF. The CDR3 DNA follows: TGCAGTCGACAAGAGACCCAGTACTTC.

The genes are TRBV10-1 and TRBJ1-4; the D gene is possibly TRBD1 (5 bases). The CDR3 is made up of 14 amino acids. Trimming took off 0 bases at V and 6 bases at J, with 8 bases between the two ends. Germline V gives CDR1 WNHNN, CDR2 SYGVQD (reference sequence). The CDR3 DNA is TGCGCCAGCAGTGAGTCCCAAGGGGATGAAAAACTGTTTTTT. Encoded protein: CASSESQGDEKLFF.

The V and J genes are TRBV24-1 and TRBJ2-5, with D possibly matching TRBD1 (6 bases). The germline gives CDR1 KGHDR, CDR2 SFDVKD. The CDR3 covers 15 residues. Trimming pared 5 bases from V and 2 bases from J, leaving 14 bases between. CDR3 nucleotide sequence: TGTGCCACCAGTGGCCTGGACAGCAAGCAAGAGACCCAGTACTTC. Translated: CATSGLDSKQETQYF.

This clonotype was picked up many times. The chain joins TRBV4-1 to TRBJ1-2, with D perhaps matching TRBD1 (6 bases). This CDR3 comprises 15 residues. Trimming removed 3 bases at V and 0 bases at J, with 11 bases between. From germline, CDR1 is MGHRA and CDR2 YSYEKL. The DNA for the CDR3 is TGCGCCAGCAGCCAGGGAGACAGGCCTAACTATGGCTACACCTTC. Translated: CASSQGDRPNYGYTF.

This clonotype came up many times. The chain uses TRBV20-1 and TRBJ2-7; TRBD2 is a possible D gene (7 bases). From germline, CDR1 is DFQATT and CDR2 SNEGSKA (reference sequence). The CDR3 has 13 residues. V lost 0 bases and J 7 bases, leaving 13 bases between the germline ends. The CDR3 coding sequence is TGCAGTGCTAGAGAAGGGGGGGAAAAGGAGCAGTACTTC. Residues: CSAREGGEKEQYF.

Ten or more counts support this clonotype. V gene TRBV7-2 combines with J gene TRBJ1-2; TRBD1 aligns across 7 bases. The V segment lost 1 base and the J segment 4 bases; nucleotides outside the gene matches: 12. CDR3 size: 17 residues. Germline V gene lookup returns CDR1 SGHTA and CDR2 FQGNSA. This chain's CDR3 is CASSLDATGAGGYGYTF. The CDR3 nucleotides read TGTGCCAGCAGCTTAGACGCTACAGGGGCCGGGGGCTATGGCTACACCTTC.

There are many counts of this clonotype. The J gene is TRBJ2-3, the V gene TRBV9; D perhaps matches TRBD2 (7 bases). Trimming removed 0 bases at V and 2 bases at J, with 16 bases between. The CDR3 spans 17 residues. Germline V gene lookup returns CDR1 SGDLS and CDR2 YYNGEE. CDR3 sequence reads: CASSVDGGARPTDTQYF. The DNA for the CDR3 is TGTGCCAGCAGCGTAGATGGGGGGGCGCGCCCCACAGATACGCAGTATTTT.

Turning to this clonotype: Mismatch with germline at one junction end may stem from a read error. This chain links TRBV10-2 with TRBJ1-2, with D unresolved. CDR3 length: 12 residues. From germline, CDR1 is WSHSY and CDR2 SAAADI. This CDR3 reads CASTMRPGGHTF. The CDR3 DNA is TGCGCCAGCACGATGAGACCGGGTGGCCACACCTTC.

In DNA, the CDR3 is TGCGCCAGCAGCCAAGGACAGGGCCTGGGGGGTGGCTACACCTTC. It specifies CASSQGQGLGGGYTF. V is TRBV10-1 and J is TRBJ1-2, with 8 bases fitting TRBD1. Looked up from germline, CDR1 is WNHNN and CDR2 is SYGVQD (reference sequence). This CDR3 contains 15 residues. V lost 6 bases, J lost 7 bases, and 13 bases stayed unmatched.

For this clonotype: One junction end does not reproduce the germline sequence, and a read error may be involved. This chain links TRBV6-5 with TRBJ2-3; D is perhaps TRBD2 (8 bases). The CDR3 has 12 amino acids. Germline V gene data show CDR1 as MNHEY and CDR2 as SVGAGI. This CDR3 is CVSGGGEGGQYF. In DNA form, the CDR3 reads TGTGTCAGCGGGGGAGGGGAAGGGGGCCAGTATTTT.

The gene calls are TRBV7-2 and TRBJ1-1; the D gene is possibly TRBD1 (6 bases). V lost 1 base to trimming and J lost 1 base, with 10 bases between them. Germline CDR1 and CDR2: SGHTA and FQGNSA. This CDR3 has 15 residues. The CDR3 DNA reads as TGTGCCAGCAGCTTAGGAGGACAGACGAACACTGAAGCTTTCTTT. This sequence encodes CASSLGGQTNTEAFF.

This clonotype was recorded a few times. This chain connects TRBV10-2 to TRBJ2-7; 9 bases are shared with TRBD1. CDR3 length: 15 residues. J was trimmed by 3 bases and V by 7 bases; bases with no gene match: 10. The germline CDR1 and CDR2 sequences are WSHSY and SAAADI. CDR3 amino acids: CASNAGTGRIYEQYF. The DNA of the CDR3 is TGCGCCAGCAACGCCGGGACAGGGAGAATCTACGAGCAGTACTTC.

The table lists this clonotype with many counts. The chain joins TRBV27 to TRBJ2-3; D is unclear. Trimming removed 2 bases from V and 11 bases from J, with 14 bases in between. In germline, CDR1 is MNHEY, CDR2 SMNVEV (reference sequence). The CDR3 extends over 13 amino acids. The chain's CDR3 is CASSLAGPGVQYF. The CDR3 nucleotides read TGTGCCAGCAGTTTAGCCGGCCCTGGAGTGCAGTATTTT.